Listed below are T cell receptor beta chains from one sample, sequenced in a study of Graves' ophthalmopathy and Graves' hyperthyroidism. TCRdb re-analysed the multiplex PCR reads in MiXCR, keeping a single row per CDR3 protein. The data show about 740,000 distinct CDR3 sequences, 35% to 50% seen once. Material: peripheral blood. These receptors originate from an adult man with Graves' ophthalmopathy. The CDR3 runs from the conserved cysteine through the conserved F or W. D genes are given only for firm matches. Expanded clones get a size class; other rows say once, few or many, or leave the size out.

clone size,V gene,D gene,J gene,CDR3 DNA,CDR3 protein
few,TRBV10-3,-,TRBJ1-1,TGTGCCAGCAGTCCTCGTCGGGGGGTGTGGGCTTTCTTT,CASSPRRGVWAFF
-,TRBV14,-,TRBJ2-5,TGTGCCAGCAGCCCTGTGGGCAGGGAGACCCAGTACTTC,CASSPVGRETQYF
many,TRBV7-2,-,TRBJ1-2,TGTGCCAGCGGAGGGGGATACTATGGCTACACCTTC,CASGGGYYGYTF
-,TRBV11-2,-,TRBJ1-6,TGTGCCAGCAGCTTAGTGGGGGCAGGGGCGGATTCACCCCTCCACTTT,CASSLVGAGADSPLHF
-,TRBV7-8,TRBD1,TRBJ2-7,TGTGCCAGCAGCTTATTAACGGGACAGGGGTCCCGCTACGAGCAGTACTTC,CASSLLTGQGSRYEQYF
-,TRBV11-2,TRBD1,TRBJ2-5,TGTGCCAGCTGCTCTACAGGGGCCGGTTATGGGGAGACCCAGTACTTC,CASCSTGAGYGETQYF
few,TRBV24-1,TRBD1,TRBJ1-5,TGTGCCAGCAGATGGGACAGGGATCAGCCCCAGCATTTT,CASRWDRDQPQHF
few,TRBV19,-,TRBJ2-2,TGTGCCAGTAGTATCGAGAGGCTTAACACCGGGGAGCTGTTTTTT,CASSIERLNTGELFF
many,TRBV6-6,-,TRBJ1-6,TGTGCCAGCAGTTACAACAGCCCAAATTCACCCCTCCACTTT,CASSYNSPNSPLHF
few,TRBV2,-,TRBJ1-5,TGTGCCAGCAGTTCTGGAGACAGGAGCAATCAGCCCCAGCATTTT,CASSSGDRSNQPQHF
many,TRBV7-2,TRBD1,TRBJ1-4,TGTGCCAGCAGCTTATCGCAGGGGGCACGGGAAAAACTGTTTTTT,CASSLSQGAREKLFF
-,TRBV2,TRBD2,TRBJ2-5,TGTGCCAGCAGTAGGACTAGCGGGTGGTACCAAGAGACCCAGTACTTC,CASSRTSGWYQETQYF
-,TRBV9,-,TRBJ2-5,TGTGCCAGCAGCGATGGGGGGTTGGAGACCCAGTACTTC,CASSDGGLETQYF
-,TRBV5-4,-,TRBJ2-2,TGTGCCAGCGGCCGACAAGTCGGGGAGCTGTTTTTT,CASGRQVGELFF
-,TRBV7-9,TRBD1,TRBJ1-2,TGTGCCAGCAGCAAGGACAGGACCTATAATCGGGCTTATGGCTACACCTTC,CASSKDRTYNRAYGYTF
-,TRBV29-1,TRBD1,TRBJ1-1,TGCAGCAGTTGGGGGACAGGGACCACTGAAGCTTTCTTT,CSSWGTGTTEAFF
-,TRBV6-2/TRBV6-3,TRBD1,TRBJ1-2,TGTGCCAGCAGAAGGGGGCGGACAGGGGGAACCTATGGCTACACCTTC,CASRRGRTGGTYGYTF
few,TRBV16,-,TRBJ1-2,TGTGCCAGCTCACCACGACAGAACTATGGCTACACCTTC,CASSPRQNYGYTF
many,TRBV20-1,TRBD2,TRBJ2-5,TGCAGTGCTAGACCATGGACTAGCGGTCAAGAGACCCAGTACTTC,CSARPWTSGQETQYF
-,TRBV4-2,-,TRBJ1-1,TGTGCCAGCAGCCAAGAACTTGAGGGAGGGGACACTGAAGCTTTCTTT,CASSQELEGGDTEAFF
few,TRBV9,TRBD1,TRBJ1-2,TGTGCCAGCAGCGTTCCCCGGGATGACAGGGGAAGTGCGGAAGGCTACACCTTC,CASSVPRDDRGSAEGYTF
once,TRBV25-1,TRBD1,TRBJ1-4,TGTGCTAGAATCTCCGGGCAGGGGGATGAAAAACTGTTTTTT,CARISGQGDEKLFF
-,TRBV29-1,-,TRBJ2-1,TGCAGCGTTGAAGATTGGTTAGGGGGGGCGTCCTACAATGAGCAGTTCTTC,CSVEDWLGGASYNEQFF
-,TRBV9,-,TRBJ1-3,TGTGCCAGCTCGCCATCTCAACTGGACCTCTCTGGAAACACCATATATTTT,CASSPSQLDLSGNTIYF
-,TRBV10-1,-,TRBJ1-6,TGTGCCAGCAGTTACTCAGGAGGGGTCTATAATTCACCCCTCCACTTT,CASSYSGGVYNSPLHF
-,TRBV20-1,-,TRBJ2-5,TGCAGTGCCTCGGTCCCGGGGGGCCTATTCGTAGAGACCCAGTACTTC,CSASVPGGLFVETQYF
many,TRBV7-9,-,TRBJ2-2,TGTGCCAGCAGGCATAGGAACACCGGGGAGCTGTTTTTT,CASRHRNTGELFF
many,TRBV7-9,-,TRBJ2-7,TGTGCCAGCACCCCAACCAGCTCCTACGAGCAGTACTTC,CASTPTSSYEQYF
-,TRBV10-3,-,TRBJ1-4,TGTGCCAGCCGCCCCGGAGGGAGTGAAAAACTGTTTTTT,CASRPGGSEKLFF
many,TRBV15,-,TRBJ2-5,TGTGCCACCAGCAGGCGGGGACTGGAAGAGACCCAGTACTTC,CATSRRGLEETQYF
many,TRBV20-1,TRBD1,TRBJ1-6,TGCAGTGCTAGCCGACAGGGGGCCAATTCACCCCTCCACTTT,CSASRQGANSPLHF
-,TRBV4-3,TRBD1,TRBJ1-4,TGCGCCAGCAGCCGAGGACAGGGGGTTGAAAAACTGTTTTTT,CASSRGQGVEKLFF
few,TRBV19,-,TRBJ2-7,TGTGCCAGTATTACCGGACATGCCTACGAGCAGTACTTC,CASITGHAYEQYF
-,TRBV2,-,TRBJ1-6,TGTGCCAGCAGTGACCAGGTCCTAACCCCCCACTTT,CASSDQVLTPHF
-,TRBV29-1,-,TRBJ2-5,TGCAGCGCTCGGACGTACTCAGAGACCCAGTACTTC,CSARTYSETQYF
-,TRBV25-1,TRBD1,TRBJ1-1,TGTGCCAGCAACGGGGACAGGGGGTTCGGGAACACTGAAGCTTTCTTT,CASNGDRGFGNTEAFF
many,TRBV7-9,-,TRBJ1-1,TGTGCCAGCAGCTTACGAGGGGCCTCGAACACTGAAGCTTTCTTT,CASSLRGASNTEAFF
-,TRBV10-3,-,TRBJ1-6,TGTGCCATCAGTGAGGGGTCAGGGGCGTCCAATTCACCCCTCCACTTT,CAISEGSGASNSPLHF
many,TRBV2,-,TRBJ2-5,TGTGCCAGCAGTGAATGGAAGGGGGAGACCCAGTACTTC,CASSEWKGETQYF
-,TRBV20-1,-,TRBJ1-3,TGCAGTGCTCCCAGGCCGGGAAACACCATATATTTT,CSAPRPGNTIYF
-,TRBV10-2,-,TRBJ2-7,TGCGCCGGGCAGGTTTCGTCCTACGAGCAGTACTTC,CAGQVSSYEQYF
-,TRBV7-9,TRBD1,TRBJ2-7,TGTGCCAGCAGCCACGGACAGGGGGGCTCCTACGAGCAGTACTTC,CASSHGQGGSYEQYF
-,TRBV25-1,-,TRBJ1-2,TGTGCCAGCAGTGATCAGGGTAACGGCTACACCTTC,CASSDQGNGYTF
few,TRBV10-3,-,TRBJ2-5,TGTGCCAGCGGAGAGGCGAGGACCCAGTACTTC,CASGEARTQYF
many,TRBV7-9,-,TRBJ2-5,TGTGCCAGCAGCTTAGTAGGTGGGCAGACCCAGTACTTC,CASSLVGGQTQYF
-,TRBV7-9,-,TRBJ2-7,TGTGCCAGCAGCTTACGGGCATGGGAGCAGTACTTC,CASSLRAWEQYF
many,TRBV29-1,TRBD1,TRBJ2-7,TGCAGCGTTGAGGGATTCGGGACAGGGGGGTACGAGCAGTACTTC,CSVEGFGTGGYEQYF
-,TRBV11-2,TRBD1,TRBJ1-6,TGTGCCAGCAGCCAGGGGACAGGGGTGTCTTCACCCCTCCACTTT,CASSQGTGVSSPLHF
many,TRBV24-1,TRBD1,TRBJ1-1,TGTGCCACCAGGGGGACAGGGAACACTGAAGCTTTCTTT,CATRGTGNTEAFF
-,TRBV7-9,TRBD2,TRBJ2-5,TGTGCCAGCAGCCCAGACCGGGCGGGAGCCCAAGAGACCCAGTACTTC,CASSPDRAGAQETQYF